The T cell receptor beta chain under discussion was sequenced for a study of T cell responses to AZD1222 COVID-19 vaccine listed by TCRdb under 2021. With respect to the entire study: Because spike-specific TCR depth and breadth did not differ between the two schedules, AZD1222 recipients who got a second dose at roughly 4 weeks were pooled with those who got a second dose at roughly 12 weeks. TCR sequencing covered fewer than 250 trial participants: 207 given two doses of AZD1222 and 26 given two doses of MenACWY control vaccine. Enrollment into the trials was organized by age into subgroups of 18-55, 56-69 and 70-plus years, and those subgroups contained approximately 150, 30 and 60 TCR-sequenced participants, respectively.

From the germline V gene, CDR1 is MGHRA and CDR2 is YSYEKL. V is pared back by 0 bases and J by 0 bases, with 6 bases lying between the germline termini. Spanning cysteine to phenylalanine, the CDR3 consists of 15 amino acids. The CDR3 DNA has 45 bases and is translated from base 1. Concerning this clone itself: The antigen it recognizes is unknown. Base qualities are not recorded, but no much larger clone differs from it by a single base.

Overall study results and their limits: After two AZD1222 doses, both the breadth and the depth of spike-specific TCRs were significantly higher than at day 0 and than in MenACWY recipients. The whole spike protein was spanned by vaccine-associated CD4 TCRs, and dominant responses were seen in regions 160-218 and 743-854. The 56-69-year group was small, and its depth increase did not reach significance, likely because of low power. Participants were mostly white British and included more females than males, and it was suggested by the authors that clonal diversity may have been underestimated. No day 14 peak-response samples were available, so repertoires were characterized only after the peak T cell response. Epitopes outside the regions mutated in the B.1.351 and B.1.1.7 variants were reportedly recognized by nearly half of the unique spike-specific TCRs. Conclusions about previously exposed vaccinees are limited because only six or seven AZD1222 recipients were SARS-CoV-2 seropositive at baseline.

The CDR3 regions of human TCRbeta chains were subjected to immunosequencing. The authors processed their data as follows. TCRs in the repertoires were compared against a reference library of SARS-CoV-2-specific TCRs that had been generated with the MIRA antigen-specificity platform. Breadth was defined as the fraction of unique TCRs that were SARS-CoV-2-associated, and depth was defined as the fraction of total T cells that were SARS-CoV-2-associated. Each spike-specific TCR was assigned to its reactive spike region and to a CD4 or CD8 class using the MIRA data. Log10-transformed breadth and depth values were compared by one-way ANOVA with Sidak's multiple comparisons tests. What TCRdb holds here is the immuneACCESS table cut down to in-frame rearrangements. Part of the clones is not present; checked against another copy, under half of the missing clones reflect an unresolved V gene, and the others are unexplained. V and J calls and clone size are copied from that table; D and trimming were computed from the DNA. This sample holds about 120,000 clones; roughly 86% were observed only once. The ten largest clones capture 4.4% of the sample.

The time point label, as the study defines it: baseline before first vaccination. The vaccinee samples were drawn from two UK trials, COV001 and COV002, one of which was a single-blind randomized controlled phase 2/3 trial testing AZD1222 (ChAdOx1 nCoV-19) in healthy adults. For TCRbeta chain sequencing, PBMC samples from trial participants were taken at day 0 and at day 28 after the second dose. Sequencing used peripheral blood, obtained on day 0 of AZD1222 vaccination. The rearranged segments are TRBV4-1 and TRBJ1-5, with no confident D gene call. This TCR was sampled from an adult in good health. The CDR3 has the sequence CASSQDVTSNQPQHF. DNA sequence: TGCGCCAGCAGCCAAGATGTAACTAGCAATCAGCCCCAGCATTTT.